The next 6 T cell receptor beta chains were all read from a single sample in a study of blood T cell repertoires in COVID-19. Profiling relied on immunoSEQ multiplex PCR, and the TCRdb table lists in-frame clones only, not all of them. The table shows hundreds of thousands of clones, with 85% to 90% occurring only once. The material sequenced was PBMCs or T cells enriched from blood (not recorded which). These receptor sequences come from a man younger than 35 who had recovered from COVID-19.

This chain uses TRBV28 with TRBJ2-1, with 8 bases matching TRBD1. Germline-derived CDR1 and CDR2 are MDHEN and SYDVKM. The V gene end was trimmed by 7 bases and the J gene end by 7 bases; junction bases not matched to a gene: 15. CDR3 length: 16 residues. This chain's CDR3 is CASTLRGRGRGNEQFF. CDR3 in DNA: TGTGCCAGCACCCTTCGGGGCAGGGGGCGCGGGAATGAGCAGTTCTTC.

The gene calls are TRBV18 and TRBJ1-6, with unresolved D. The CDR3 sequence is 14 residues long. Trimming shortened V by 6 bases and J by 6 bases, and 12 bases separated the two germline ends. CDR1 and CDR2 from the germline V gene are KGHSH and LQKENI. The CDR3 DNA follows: TGTGCCAGCTCCCCTAGTAGTTTTAATTCACCCCTCCACTTT. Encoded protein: CASSPSSFNSPLHF.

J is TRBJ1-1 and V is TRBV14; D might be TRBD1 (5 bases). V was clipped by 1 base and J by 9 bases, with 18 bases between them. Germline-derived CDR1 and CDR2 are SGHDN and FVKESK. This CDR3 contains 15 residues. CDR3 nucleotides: TGTGCCAGCAGCCAAGTCGGAGGGATGGGGCGTCAAGCTTTCTTT. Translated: CASSQVGGMGRQAFF.

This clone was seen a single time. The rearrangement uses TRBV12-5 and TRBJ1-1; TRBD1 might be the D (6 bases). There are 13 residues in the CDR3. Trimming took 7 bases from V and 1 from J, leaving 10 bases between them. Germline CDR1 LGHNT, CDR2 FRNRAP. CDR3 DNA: TGTGCTAGTGCGAAACAGGGGAACACTGAAGCTTTCTTT. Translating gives CASAKQGNTEAFF.

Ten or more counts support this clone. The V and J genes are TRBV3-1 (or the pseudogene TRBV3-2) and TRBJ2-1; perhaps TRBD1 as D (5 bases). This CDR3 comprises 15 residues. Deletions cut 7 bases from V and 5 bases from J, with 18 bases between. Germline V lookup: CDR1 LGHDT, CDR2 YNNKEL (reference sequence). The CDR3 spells CASTIHGALHNEQFF. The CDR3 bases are TGTGCCAGCACGATTCATGGGGCGCTTCACAATGAGCAGTTCTTC.

In DNA, the CDR3 is TGTGCCAGCAGTTACGGCCCGCGACAGGGATCCTACGAGCAGTACTTC. This sequence encodes CASSYGPRQGSYEQYF. This rearrangement joins TRBV6-5 to TRBJ2-7, with 7 bases identical to TRBD1. Unmatched junction bases numbered 8, after V lost 2 bases and J lost 1 base. The CDR3 runs 16 residues. Per the germline V gene, CDR1 is MNHEY and CDR2 is SVGAGI.